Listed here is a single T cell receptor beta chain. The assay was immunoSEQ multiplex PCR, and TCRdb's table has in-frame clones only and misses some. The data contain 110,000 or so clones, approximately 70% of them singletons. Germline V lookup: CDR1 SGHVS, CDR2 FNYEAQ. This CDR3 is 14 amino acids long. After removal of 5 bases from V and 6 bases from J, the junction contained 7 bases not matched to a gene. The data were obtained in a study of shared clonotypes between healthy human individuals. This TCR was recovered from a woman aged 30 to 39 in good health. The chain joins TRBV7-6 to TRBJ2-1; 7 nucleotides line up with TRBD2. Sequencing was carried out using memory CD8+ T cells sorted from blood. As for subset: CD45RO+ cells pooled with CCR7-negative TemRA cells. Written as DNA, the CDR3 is TGTGCCAGCAGCCTTATGGGGGAGGGCAATGAGCAGTTCTTC. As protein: CASSLMGEGNEQFF.